This is a list of T cell receptor beta chains from one sample in a study of B cell selection in AIRE deficiency. Profiled with immunoSEQ multiplex PCR; TCRdb holds only in-frame clones, not every one. The sample contains 20,000 to 30,000 clones, 92% of which appear only once. Sequencing input: CD4+CD25+ Tregs sorted from PBMCs. The source of these receptors is a human donor in good health. Each CDR3 is given with its conserved first and last residue. The D gene is left open where the match is weak. Part of the rows lack a size; the others show once, few, many or a class for expanded clones.

size | D | J | V | CDR3 | DNA
few | NA | TRBJ2-5 | TRBV7-2 | CASSRHIGGQETQYF | TGTGCCAGCAGCAGACATATCGGCGGACAAGAGACCCAGTACTTC
NA | NA | TRBJ1-1 | TRBV29-1 | CSGSGGYTEAFF | TGCAGCGGCTCCGGTGGGTACACTGAAGCTTTCTTT
once | TRBD2 | TRBJ2-1 | TRBV19 | CASSTPGTRPNEQFF | TGTGCCAGTAGTACGCCCGGGACTAGACCCAATGAGCAGTTCTTC
once | NA | TRBJ1-2 | TRBV6-6 | CASSYGLRAGDGYTF | TGTGCCAGCAGCTACGGCCTACGGGCGGGTGATGGCTACACCTTC
NA | NA | TRBJ1-1 | TRBV19 | CASKSREEAFF | TGTGCCAGTAAGTCCAGGGAGGAAGCTTTCTTT
NA | TRBD1 | TRBJ2-7 | TRBV27 | CASSSTNRGIYEQYF | TGTGCCAGCAGTTCGACGAACAGGGGGATCTACGAGCAGTACTTC
once | NA | TRBJ1-1 | TRBV4-3 | CASSQDRGAFF | TGCGCCAGCAGCCAAGATCGAGGAGCTTTCTTT
NA | NA | TRBJ1-1 | TRBV5-1 | CASFKDPGSDTEAFF | TGCGCCAGCTTTAAAGATCCGGGCTCGGACACTGAAGCTTTCTTT
NA | NA | TRBJ2-1 | TRBV5-1 | CASSWGTVGNEQFF | TGCGCCAGCAGCTGGGGGACGGTGGGGAATGAGCAGTTCTTC
NA | TRBD1 | TRBJ1-2 | TRBV27 | CASRYTGTGGRSYGYTF | TGTGCCAGCAGGTACACCGGGACAGGGGGCAGGAGCTATGGCTACACCTTC
NA | NA | TRBJ2-5 | TRBV5-4 | CASSRGEETQYF | TGTGCCAGCAGCAGGGGAGAGGAGACCCAGTACTTC
NA | NA | TRBJ1-1 | TRBV11-2 | CASSHPGFKGTTEAFF | TGTGCCAGCAGCCATCCCGGATTTAAAGGGACCACTGAAGCTTTCTTT
NA | TRBD1 | TRBJ1-2 | TRBV6-1 | CASSEGALGQGGGYTF | TGTGCCAGCAGTGAAGGGGCACTGGGACAGGGAGGTGGCTACACCTTC
NA | NA | TRBJ1-1 | TRBV6-5 | CASRLDSMNTEAFF | TGTGCCAGCAGATTAGACAGCATGAACACTGAAGCTTTCTTT
NA | NA | TRBJ2-2 | TRBV9 | CASSPGTSNTGELFF | TGTGCCAGCAGCCCCGGGACTTCGAACACCGGGGAGCTGTTTTTT
NA | NA | TRBJ2-5 | TRBV11-3 | CASSSRGEQETQYF | TGTGCCAGCAGCTCGCGGGGAGAACAAGAGACCCAGTACTTC
once | NA | TRBJ2-1 | TRBV19 | CATFSRFGEQFF | TGTGCCACCTTCTCTCGATTTGGTGAGCAGTTCTTC
NA | NA | TRBJ1-2 | TRBV11-2 | CASSRTISGYTF | TGTGCCAGCAGCCGGACAATTTCAGGCTACACCTTC
NA | TRBD2 | TRBJ2-3 | TRBV9 | CASSAGLAGGSFADTQYF | TGTGCCAGCAGCGCTGGACTAGCGGGGGGGTCATTTGCAGATACGCAGTATTTT
NA | NA | TRBJ1-2 | TRBV6-1 | CASSEALARAGGYTF | TGTGCCAGCAGTGAAGCGTTGGCCAGGGCAGGTGGCTACACCTTC
once | NA | TRBJ1-1 | TRBV2 | CASSPGRHTEAFF | TGTGCCAGCAGTCCCGGGAGGCACACTGAAGCTTTCTTT
once | NA | TRBJ2-1 | TRBV9 | CASSVGSSGYYNEQFF | TGTGCCAGCAGCGTAGGCAGTAGCGGTTACTACAATGAGCAGTTCTTC
NA | TRBD2 | TRBJ2-5 | TRBV5-6 | CASSLASGAETQYF | TGTGCCAGCAGCTTGGCTAGCGGGGCAGAGACCCAGTACTTC
NA | NA | TRBJ1-2 | TRBV7-9 | CASSSPYGYTF | TGTGCCAGCAGCTCGCCCTATGGCTACACCTTC
NA | NA | TRBJ2-3 | TRBV14 | CASSQGARDTQYF | TGTGCCAGCAGCCAAGGCGCGCGCGATACGCAGTATTTT
NA | TRBD1 | TRBJ1-4 | TRBV7-9 | CASSLGSGTGLATNEKLFF | TGTGCCAGCAGCTTGGGATCCGGGACAGGGCTTGCAACTAATGAAAAACTGTTTTTT
NA | NA | TRBJ2-3 | TRBV10-1 | CASSDGGLTGDTQYF | TGCGCCAGCAGTGATGGCGGCCTGACTGGAGATACGCAGTATTTT
once | NA | TRBJ1-5 | TRBV5-1 | CASSLSSNQPQHF | TGCGCCAGCAGCTTAAGTAGCAATCAGCCCCAGCATTTT
NA | NA | TRBJ1-6 | TRBV5-6 | CASSFRLLHRSSYNSPLHF | TGTGCCAGCAGCTTCCGCCTCCTCCACAGGAGCTCCTATAATTCACCCCTCCACTTT
NA | NA | TRBJ2-1 | TRBV19 | CASRTVAYNEQFF | TGTGCCAGCCGGACTGTAGCCTACAATGAGCAGTTCTTC
NA | NA | TRBJ1-4 | TRBV6-5 | CASSWSRVDNEKLFF | TGTGCCAGCAGCTGGAGCCGGGTCGATAATGAAAAACTGTTTTTT
NA | TRBD1 | TRBJ1-2 | TRBV11-3 | CASSMDRGYGYTF | TGTGCCAGCAGCATGGACAGGGGGTATGGCTACACCTTC
NA | NA | TRBJ1-1 | TRBV29-1 | CSGAHGGIHTEAFF | TGCAGCGGGGCTCATGGGGGCATCCACACTGAAGCTTTCTTT
NA | NA | TRBJ2-7 | TRBV18 | CASSPGYMTSYEQYF | TGTGCCAGCTCACCCGGATACATGACCTCCTACGAGCAGTACTTC
NA | NA | TRBJ1-4 | TRBV7-9 | CASSPGQITNEKLFF | TGTGCCAGCAGCCCCGGACAAATAACTAATGAAAAACTGTTTTTT
NA | NA | TRBJ1-4 | TRBV5-5 | CASSLTGREKLFF | TGTGCCAGCAGCCTCACCGGGAGGGAAAAACTGTTTTTT
NA | NA | TRBJ1-5 | TRBV11-2 | CASSARSNQPQHF | TGTGCCAGCAGCGCTCGAAGTAATCAGCCCCAGCATTTT
NA | NA | TRBJ2-3 | TRBV2 | CASSEFRDTDTQYF | TGTGCCAGCAGTGAATTCCGGGATACAGATACGCAGTATTTT
NA | TRBD1 | TRBJ2-2 | TRBV10-3 | CAIQDRVSSTGELFF | TGTGCCATCCAGGACAGGGTGTCCAGCACCGGGGAGCTGTTTTTT
NA | NA | TRBJ2-7 | TRBV28 | CASSLVSGYEQYF | TGTGCCAGCAGTTTAGTATCCGGCTACGAGCAGTACTTC
once | TRBD1 | TRBJ1-2 | TRBV7-9 | CASSRELQGGGYGYTF | TGTGCCAGCAGCCGAGAACTACAGGGGGGAGGATATGGCTACACCTTC
NA | TRBD2 | TRBJ2-2 | TRBV7-2 | CASSRVSGGRTNTGELFF | TGTGCCAGCAGCCGCGTAAGCGGGGGGCGGACGAACACCGGGGAGCTGTTTTTT
NA | NA | TRBJ1-6 | TRBV19 | CASSIGLSYNSPLHF | TGTGCCAGTAGTATTGGACTCTCCTATAATTCACCCCTCCACTTT
NA | NA | TRBJ1-4 | TRBV10-1 | CASSESKVQTNEKLFF | TGCGCCAGCAGTGAGTCAAAGGTACAGACTAATGAAAAACTGTTTTTT
once | NA | TRBJ1-1 | TRBV29-1 | CSVAGTNTGMNTEAFF | TGCAGCGTTGCGGGGACAAACACCGGAATGAACACTGAAGCTTTCTTT
NA | TRBD1 | TRBJ1-2 | TRBV6-1 | CASSVPGQDFVNYGYTF | TGTGCCAGCAGTGTACCGGGACAGGACTTCGTAAACTATGGCTACACCTTC
NA | TRBD1 | TRBJ1-6 | TRBV10-3 | CAISTGTGDSPLHF | TGTGCCATCAGCACCGGTACAGGGGATTCACCCCTCCACTTT
NA | NA | TRBJ1-1 | TRBV28 | CASIPPMNTEAFF | TGTGCCAGCATCCCCCCCATGAACACTGAAGCTTTCTTT
NA | NA | TRBJ1-1 | TRBV6-1 | CAAGGWENTEAFF | TGTGCCGCCGGGGGGTGGGAGAACACTGAAGCTTTCTTT
NA | NA | TRBJ1-1 | TRBV9 | CASSELNRVLGAEAFF | TGTGCCAGCAGCGAGCTAAACCGGGTCCTAGGGGCTGAAGCTTTCTTT
NA | TRBD1 | TRBJ2-5 | TRBV11-2 | CASSLVGTGPSGETQYF | TGTGCCAGCAGCTTAGTTGGGACAGGCCCCTCCGGGGAGACCCAGTACTTC
NA | TRBD1 | TRBJ2-5 | TRBV6-1 | CASRLRPGQQETQYF | TGTGCCAGTCGGCTTCGGCCGGGACAGCAAGAGACCCAGTACTTC